Listed below are T cell receptor beta chains from one sample, sequenced in a study of T cells in Graves' hyperthyroidism and ophthalmopathy. MiXCR, applied by TCRdb to the multiplex PCR reads, yields one record per CDR3 protein. This sample has 600,000 to 700,000 distinct CDR3 sequences; just under 45% occur once, and the top ten carry roughly 6.5%. Sequenced sample: peripheral blood or thyroid tissue (not recorded which). These TCRs come from an adult man with Graves' disease, either hyperthyroidism or ophthalmopathy (not recorded which). CDR3s leave out the opening cysteine and the closing phenylalanine or tryptophan. Each record gives: V gene, D gene, CDR3 protein. A D gene is named only where the DNA matches it firmly.

V gene: TRBV20-1
D gene: TRBD2
CDR3 protein: SASGRAHPKTQETQY

V gene: TRBV7-2
D gene: TRBD1
CDR3 protein: ASSLMGQGNSPLH

V gene: TRBV7-2
D gene: -
CDR3 protein: ASSSLGRTDTQY

V gene: TRBV24-1
D gene: TRBD1
CDR3 protein: ATSDPDRDPMNTEAF

V gene: TRBV15
D gene: -
CDR3 protein: ATSASPRVNEKLF

V gene: TRBV12-3/TRBV12-4
D gene: -
CDR3 protein: ASSFGQETQY

V gene: TRBV9
D gene: -
CDR3 protein: ASRRGAREKLF

V gene: TRBV20-1
D gene: -
CDR3 protein: SVGGSTDTQY

V gene: TRBV10-3
D gene: TRBD1
CDR3 protein: ATVDRDYEQY

V gene: TRBV7-6
D gene: -
CDR3 protein: ASSLGDFGNT

V gene: TRBV7-8
D gene: -
CDR3 protein: ASSLVQGSNSPLH

V gene: TRBV2
D gene: -
CDR3 protein: ASSGEGQLNSPLH

V gene: TRBV20-1
D gene: -
CDR3 protein: SARSARTGELF

V gene: TRBV5-1
D gene: -
CDR3 protein: ASSSEGAGNEQY

V gene: TRBV7-9
D gene: -
CDR3 protein: ASSLANSVTNEKLF

V gene: TRBV29-1
D gene: TRBD1
CDR3 protein: SVTGDDGYT

V gene: TRBV29-1
D gene: TRBD1
CDR3 protein: SVVGGPGELF

V gene: TRBV7-9
D gene: -
CDR3 protein: ASSLSENSPLH

V gene: TRBV2
D gene: TRBD1
CDR3 protein: ASTETGGRNQPQH

V gene: TRBV5-1
D gene: -
CDR3 protein: ASSLGLVTNTEAF

V gene: TRBV7-2
D gene: TRBD1
CDR3 protein: ASSLVSLRGLNSPLH

V gene: TRBV6-1
D gene: TRBD1
CDR3 protein: ASRDRGFSNQPQH

V gene: TRBV2
D gene: -
CDR3 protein: AIRQGGAYEQY

V gene: TRBV7-9
D gene: TRBD1
CDR3 protein: ASTHDRGAYEQY

V gene: TRBV10-3
D gene: -
CDR3 protein: AIRDQVMNTEAF

V gene: TRBV9
D gene: TRBD2
CDR3 protein: ASSVASGGFYEQH

V gene: TRBV7-3
D gene: -
CDR3 protein: ASMPPGRSQETQY

V gene: TRBV12-3/TRBV12-4
D gene: TRBD2
CDR3 protein: ASTLAGSGYEQY

V gene: TRBV7-9
D gene: -
CDR3 protein: ASSNLAREQY

V gene: TRBV10-3
D gene: -
CDR3 protein: ASSFSKSTGNTEAF

V gene: TRBV6-2/TRBV6-3
D gene: -
CDR3 protein: ASLGTTEAF

V gene: TRBV24-1
D gene: TRBD1
CDR3 protein: ATSDSGTARNTEAF

V gene: TRBV29-1
D gene: -
CDR3 protein: SGGTGFYEQY

V gene: TRBV20-1
D gene: -
CDR3 protein: SASPSETPLAF

V gene: TRBV6-5
D gene: TRBD1
CDR3 protein: ASSHRGLGELF

V gene: TRBV4-1
D gene: TRBD2
CDR3 protein: ASSGRRGSQETQY

V gene: TRBV29-1
D gene: -
CDR3 protein: SVKPGSGYT

V gene: TRBV10-1
D gene: TRBD1
CDR3 protein: ASSTKRQGLSSNYGYT

V gene: TRBV20-1
D gene: -
CDR3 protein: SARGGGAQPQH

V gene: TRBV15
D gene: -
CDR3 protein: ATSRVWGAGNTIY